The following is a T cell receptor (beta chain) sequence with its context. Its antigen is unidentified. The V end lost 1 base, the J end lost 6 bases, and 16 bases lay between the germline ends. Germline values: CDR1 SGHTA, CDR2 FQGNSA. The CDR3 contains 16 residues. There were TCR beta CDR3 regions amplified from RNA transcripts. A set of HTBI primers served as the primers for a first-round RT-PCR of the TCR CDR3. Each CDR3 protein is one row after TCRdb ran MiXCR on the multiplex PCR reads. The table records about half a million distinct CDR3 sequences, around 21% of them present only once. This sample is part of a study of T cells in Graves' hyperthyroidism and ophthalmopathy. Study summary: Peripheral blood was secured at the point of initial diagnosis, before any treatment.

Points from the study as a whole: Ophthalmopathy was model-predicted a median 6.5 months pre-onset.

This chain connects TRBV7-2 to TRBJ1-5, with a possible D match to TRBD1 (5 bases). The sequence derives from a man younger than 35 with Graves' hyperthyroidism. The sample comprised blood. The DNA for the CDR3 is TGTGCCAGCAGCTTAGGGAGGGGCCGGGGAATTCAGCCCCAGCATTTT. This codes for CASSLGRGRGIQPQHF.